This TCR beta chain was identified during a study of T-cell reconstitution after alpha-beta-depleted transplantation in children. Findings and limits, study-wide: Expanded clones from the graft, numbering several hundred, reportedly supplied alpha-beta T cells about two months after transplant. It was surviving recipient T cells and thymic progenitors that gave some patients high TCRbeta diversity at day 60. T-cell counts and diversity at one year post-transplant came mainly from newly produced T cells.

Preparation of the TCRbeta library was carried out with unique molecular identifiers. One entry per CDR3 protein results from TCRdb running MiXCR on the PCR reads. The table lists 85,000 to 120,000 distinct CDR3 sequences, 7.5% to 9% of them singletons, with about 15% in the top ten. This clonotype was detected many times. What it recognizes is unknown. V was shortened by 8 bases and J by 0 bases, with 11 bases between the two germline ends. Germline CDR1 ENHRY, CDR2 SYGVKD. The CDR3 is 14 amino acids. This clonotype was obtained from a boy younger than 10 with acute lymphoblastic leukemia, due to receive a stem cell transplant. The V call is TRBV10-3, the J call TRBJ2-1; D is undetermined. This specimen was PBMCs, taken before TCRalphabeta/CD19-depleted stem cell transplant. The CDR3 loop reads CAISWQSSYNEQFF. The CDR3 bases are TGTGCCATCTCTTGGCAGAGCTCCTACAATGAGCAGTTCTTC.